This TCR beta chain appears in the sequencing data of a study of T cell repertoires in cytomegalovirus infection. Worth noting for this clonotype: Its antigen is unidentified.

Unmatched junction bases numbered 9, after V lost 5 bases and J lost 4 bases. Germline V gene lookup returns CDR1 MNHEY and CDR2 SMNVEV (reference sequence). The CDR3 is 15 amino acids. In TCRdb, the reads were re-called with MiXCR into one record per CDR3 protein. Of around 230,000 distinct CDR3 sequences listed, 38% are singletons. Sequencing used CD8+ T cells from cultured PBMCs, obtained from culture after CMV antigen stimulation. The sequence came from a human donor in good health (CMV status not recorded). Some clones in this sample may be carry-over from other donors' samples. The genes are TRBV27 and TRBJ2-7; 9 nucleotides line up with TRBD2. Here the CDR3 DNA reads TGTGCCAGCAGTGATAGCGGGGGCCCGTCTTACGAGCAGTACTTC. Its translation is CASSDSGGPSYEQYF.